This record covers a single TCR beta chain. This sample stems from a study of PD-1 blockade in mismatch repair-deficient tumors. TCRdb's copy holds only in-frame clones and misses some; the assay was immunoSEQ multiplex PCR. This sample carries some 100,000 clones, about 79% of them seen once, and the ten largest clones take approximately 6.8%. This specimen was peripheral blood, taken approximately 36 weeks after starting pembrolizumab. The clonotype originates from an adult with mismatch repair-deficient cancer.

The CDR3 region has the DNA TGTGCCAGCAGCCGGGCGGGTGGTAGCGGAGTTTACAATGAGCAGTTCTTC. Its translation: CASSRAGGSGVYNEQFF. V is TRBV5-4 and J is TRBJ2-1; weak D call: TRBD2 (6 bases). V shed 4 bases and J shed 4 bases, with 21 bases lying between them. The germline V gene has CDR1 SGHNT and CDR2 YYREEE (reference sequence). The CDR3 loop spans 17 amino acids. The whole variable domain, remainder taken from reference TRBV5-4 and TRBJ2-1, is ETGVTQSPTHLIKTRGQQVTLRCSSQSGHNTVSWYQQALGQGPQFIFQYYREEENGRGNFPPRFSGLQFPNYSSELNVNALELDDSALYLCASSRAGGSGVYNEQFFGPGTRLTVL.